This T cell receptor beta chain was sequenced in a study of regulatory T cells in long-lasting Graves disease. CDR3 size: 13 residues. Trimming took off 4 bases at V and 1 base at J, with 7 bases between the two ends. Looked up from germline, CDR1 is SNHLY and CDR2 is FYNNEI. In building TCR beta libraries, iRepertoire HTBI primers were used together with Arm-PCR of CDR3 regions. TCRdb re-called the multiplex PCR reads through MiXCR, storing one row per CDR3 protein. The sample records around 330,000 distinct CDR3 sequences, 18% being singletons. Time point denoted: newly diagnosed GD, antithyroid drugs for less than 3 months. PBMC-derived RNA was used for the TCR library. This clonotype was detected many times.

This material consisted of peripheral blood mononuclear cells (PBMCs), taken at new diagnosis, from a patient treated with antithyroid drugs. The origin of this receptor is a female donor with Graves disease. The J gene is TRBJ1-1, the V gene TRBV2; D unclear. The CDR3 protein is CASSVVENTEAFF. The DNA of the CDR3 is TGTGCCAGCAGTGTTGTCGAGAACACTGAAGCTTTCTTT.